Listed here is a single T cell receptor beta chain. Its antigen remains unidentified. Sequenced by immunoSEQ multiplex PCR; TCRdb stores in-frame clones only, minus some. The repertoire holds 27,000 or so clones, over 60% seen once, with approximately 3.6% in the top ten. The data originate from a study of PD-1 blockade in classical Hodgkin lymphoma. Study-level findings and limits: According to reports, newly diagnosed patients had lower baseline TCR diversity than healthy donors, and relapsed/refractory patients had lower baseline TCR diversity still. Exclusion was the outcome for patients who began nivolumab under 1 year after ASCT. What caused the repertoire differences, perhaps disease activity or prior therapy, remains undefined.

Germline CDR1 and CDR2: MDHEN and SYDVKM. After removal of 5 bases from V and 5 bases from J, the junction contained 2 bases not matched to a gene. The CDR3 loop spans 14 amino acids. Described time point: cycle 4 day 1 (C4D1), after 5 to 7 weeks of nivolumab. Each and every patient relapsed after autologous stem cell transplantation, and patients got differing brentuximab vedotin exposure. The rearrangement links TRBV28 to TRBJ2-2; 10 bases agree with TRBD2. The receptor was isolated from a human donor with classical Hodgkin lymphoma. Source: peripheral blood mononuclear cells (PBMCs), taken before the fourth cycle of nivolumab. CDR3 in DNA: TGTGCCAGCAGTACGGGACTAGCGACCGGGGAGCTGTTTTTT. Protein: CASSTGLATGELFF.